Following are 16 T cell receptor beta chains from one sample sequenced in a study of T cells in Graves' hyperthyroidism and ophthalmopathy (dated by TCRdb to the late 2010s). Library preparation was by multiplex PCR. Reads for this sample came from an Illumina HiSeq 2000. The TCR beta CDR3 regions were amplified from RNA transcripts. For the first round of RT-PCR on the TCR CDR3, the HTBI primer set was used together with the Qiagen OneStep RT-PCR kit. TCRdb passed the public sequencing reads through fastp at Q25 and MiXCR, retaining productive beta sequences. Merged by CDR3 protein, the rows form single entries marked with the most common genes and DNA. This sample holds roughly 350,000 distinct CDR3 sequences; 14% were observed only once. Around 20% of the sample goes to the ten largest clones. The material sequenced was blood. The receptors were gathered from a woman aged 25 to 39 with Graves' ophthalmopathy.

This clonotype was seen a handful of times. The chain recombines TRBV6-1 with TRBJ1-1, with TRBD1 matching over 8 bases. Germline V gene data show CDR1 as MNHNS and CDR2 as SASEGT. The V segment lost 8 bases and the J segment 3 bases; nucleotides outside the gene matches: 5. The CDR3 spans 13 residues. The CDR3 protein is CASHPRGHTEAFF. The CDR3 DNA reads TGTGCCAGCCATCCCAGGGGGCACACTGAAGCTTTCTTT.

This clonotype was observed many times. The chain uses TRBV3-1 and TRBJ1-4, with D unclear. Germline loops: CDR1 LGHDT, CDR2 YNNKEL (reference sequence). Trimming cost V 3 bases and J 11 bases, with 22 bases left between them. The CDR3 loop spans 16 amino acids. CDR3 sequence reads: CASSHRVVTSATKLFF. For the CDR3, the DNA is TGTGCCAGCAGCCATCGGGTCGTGACATCCGCCACCAAACTGTTTTTT.

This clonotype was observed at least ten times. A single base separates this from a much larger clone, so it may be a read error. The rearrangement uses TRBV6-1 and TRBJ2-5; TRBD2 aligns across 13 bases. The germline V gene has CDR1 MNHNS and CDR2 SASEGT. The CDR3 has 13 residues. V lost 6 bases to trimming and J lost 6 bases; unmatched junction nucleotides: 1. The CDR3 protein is CASSGTSGKTQYF. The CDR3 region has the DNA TGTGCCAGCAGCGGGACTAGCGGGAAGACCCAGTACTTC.

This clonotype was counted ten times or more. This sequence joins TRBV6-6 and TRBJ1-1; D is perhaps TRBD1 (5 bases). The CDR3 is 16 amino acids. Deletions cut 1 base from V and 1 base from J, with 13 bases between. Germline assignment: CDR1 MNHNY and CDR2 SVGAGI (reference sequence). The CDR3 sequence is CASSYFLGDQNTEAFF. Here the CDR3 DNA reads TGTGCCAGCAGTTACTTTTTGGGGGACCAGAACACTGAAGCTTTCTTT.

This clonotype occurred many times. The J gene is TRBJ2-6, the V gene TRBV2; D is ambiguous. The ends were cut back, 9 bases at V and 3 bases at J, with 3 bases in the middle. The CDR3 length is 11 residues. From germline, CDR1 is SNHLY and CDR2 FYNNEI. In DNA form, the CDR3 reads TGTGCCAGTCTTGGGGCCAACGTCCTGACTTTC. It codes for CASLGANVLTF.

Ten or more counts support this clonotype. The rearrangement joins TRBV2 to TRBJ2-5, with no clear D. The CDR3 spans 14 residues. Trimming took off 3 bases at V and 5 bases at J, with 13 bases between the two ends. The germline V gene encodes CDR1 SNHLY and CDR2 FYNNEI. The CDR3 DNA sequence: TGTGCCAGCAGTGACGTAGTCCCGAGGGAGACCCAGTACTTC. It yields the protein CASSDVVPRETQYF.

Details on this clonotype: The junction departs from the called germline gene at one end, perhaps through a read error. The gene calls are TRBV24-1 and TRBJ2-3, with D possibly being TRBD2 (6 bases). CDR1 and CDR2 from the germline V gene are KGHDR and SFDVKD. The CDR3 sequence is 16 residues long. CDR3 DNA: TGTGCCACCAGTGATCTACGTAGCGGTCCCACAGATGCGCAGTATTTT. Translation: CATSDLRSGPTDAQYF.

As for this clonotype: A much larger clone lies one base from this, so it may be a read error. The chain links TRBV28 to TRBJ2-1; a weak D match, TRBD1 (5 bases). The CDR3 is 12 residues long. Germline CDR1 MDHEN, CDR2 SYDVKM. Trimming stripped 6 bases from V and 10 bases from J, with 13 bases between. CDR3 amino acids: CASSTQASEQFF. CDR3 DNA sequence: TGTGCCAGCAGCACACAGGCTTCCGAGCAGTTCTTC. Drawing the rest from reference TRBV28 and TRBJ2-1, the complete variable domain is DVKVTQSSRYLVKRTGEKVFLECVQDMDHENMFWYRQDPGLGLRLIYFSYDVKMKEKGDIPEGYSVSREKKERFSLILESASTNQTSMYLCASSTQASEQFFGPGTRLTVL.

The CDR3 region has the DNA TGTGCCAGTAGCCCACTTACAGGGGTATCCTACGAGCAGTACTTC. Translation gives CASSPLTGVSYEQYF. This sequence joins TRBV19 and TRBJ2-7, with 7 bases aligning to TRBD1. This CDR3 has 15 residues. With 6 bases clipped from V and 1 base from J, the junction kept 9 bases outside the gene matches. Germline-derived CDR1 and CDR2 are LNHDA and SQIVND (reference sequence).

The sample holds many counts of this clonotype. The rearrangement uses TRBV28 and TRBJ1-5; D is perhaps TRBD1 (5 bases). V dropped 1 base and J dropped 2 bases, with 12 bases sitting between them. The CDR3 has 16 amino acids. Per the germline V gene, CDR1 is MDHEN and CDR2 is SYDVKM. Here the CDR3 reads CASSLFWGFGNQPQHF. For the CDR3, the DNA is TGTGCCAGCAGTTTATTTTGGGGGTTCGGCAATCAGCCCCAGCATTTT.

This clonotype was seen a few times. The chain's CDR3 is CASSSPFYSNQPQHF. The CDR3 DNA reads TGTGCCAGCAGTTCGCCCTTCTATAGCAATCAGCCCCAGCATTTT. The chain links TRBV12-3 or TRBV12-4 to TRBJ1-5, with D unresolved. The CDR3 is 15 amino acids. Trimming removed 4 bases at V and 0 bases at J, with 10 bases between.

CDR3 sequence reads: CASSTDRGGYGYTF. CDR3 DNA: TGTGCCAGTAGTACGGACAGGGGAGGCTATGGCTACACCTTC. The gene calls are TRBV19 and TRBJ1-2; TRBD1 agrees at 9 bases. Trimming took 4 bases from V and 4 from J; bases not matched to a gene: 4. Germline CDR1 reads LNHDA; CDR2 reads SQIVND (reference sequence). CDR3 length: 14 residues.

CDR3 residues: CASSQERQRGGNEQFF. The CDR3, as DNA: TGTGCCAGCAGCCAAGAAAGGCAGCGGGGGGGCAATGAGCAGTTCTTC. V is TRBV3-1 and J is TRBJ2-1, with TRBD2 matching 10 bases. J gave up 6 bases and V 0 bases, and 5 bases lay outside the gene matches. This CDR3 has 16 residues. CDR1 and CDR2 (germline): LGHDT, YNNKEL (reference sequence).

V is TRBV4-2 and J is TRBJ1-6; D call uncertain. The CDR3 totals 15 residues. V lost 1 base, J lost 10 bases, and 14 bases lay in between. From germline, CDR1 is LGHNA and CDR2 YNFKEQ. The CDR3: CASSQVQPLGSPLHF. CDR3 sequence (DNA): TGTGCCAGCAGCCAAGTTCAACCACTAGGGTCACCCCTCCACTTT.

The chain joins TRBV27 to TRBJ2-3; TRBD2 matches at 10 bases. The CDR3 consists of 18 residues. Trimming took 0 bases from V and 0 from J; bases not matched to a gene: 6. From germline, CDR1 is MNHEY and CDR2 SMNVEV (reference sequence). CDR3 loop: CASSLSSGGAHSTDTQYF. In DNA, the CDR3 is TGTGCCAGCAGTTTATCCAGCGGGGGGGCCCACAGCACAGATACGCAGTATTTT.

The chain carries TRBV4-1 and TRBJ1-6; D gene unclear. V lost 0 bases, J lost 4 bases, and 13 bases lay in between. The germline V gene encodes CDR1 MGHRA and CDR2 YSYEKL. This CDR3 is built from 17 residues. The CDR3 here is CASSQDGVLGYNSPLHF. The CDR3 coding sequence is TGCGCCAGCAGCCAAGATGGGGTTTTGGGGTATAATTCACCCCTCCACTTT.